This T cell receptor beta chain was sequenced in a study of cytomegalovirus exposure and HLA in healthy donors. Remarks on this clone: Its antigen is as yet unknown.

Study conclusions and caveats: The study put roughly 160 TCR beta chains on its list as cytomegalovirus-associated. Whilst most TCR sequences proved rare, a subset of public TCRs occurred across many donors. Accounts indicate the classifier identified cytomegalovirus status with strong specificity and sensitivity.

This CDR3 has 15 amino acids. CDR1 and CDR2 (germline): SNHLY, FYNNEI. The ends were cut back, 6 bases at V and 1 base at J, with 15 bases in the middle. This table comes from immunoSEQ multiplex PCR, and its TCRdb copy is limited to in-frame clones, with some not included. The data contain about 250,000 clones, about 83% of them singletons. This chain uses TRBV2 with TRBJ1-1; a weak D match, TRBD1 (6 bases). The TCR sequence derives from a young man in good health and CMV-seronegative. Sequenced: PBMCs. CDR3 sequence: CASRDQTGGNTEAFF. The DNA for the CDR3 is TGTGCCAGCAGAGACCAGACAGGCGGGAACACTGAAGCTTTCTTT.